This T cell receptor (beta chain) is from a study of blood T cells in healthy people across ages. Study conclusions and caveats: There was a strong correlation between TCR beta diversity and naive T cell percentage. Long-lived and aged donors differed, with more naive CD4+ cells and higher diversity in the long-lived.

A second PCR of 7 to 11 cycles used a sample-barcoded 5' primer and a J-beta primer mix. Each of the cDNA molecules was tagged by a template-switch adaptor with 12 random nucleotides. One entry per CDR3 protein results from TCRdb running MiXCR on the 5' RACE reads. This sample has about 720,000 distinct CDR3 sequences, with approximately 22% found just once. This CDR3 is 15 amino acids long. The V and J ends lost 0 bases and 2 bases, in that order; junction bases with no gene match: 5. Germline V lookup: CDR1 SGHRS, CDR2 YFSETQ. For this clonotype: Its cognate antigen is unknown.

Each sample yielded at least 6 million isolated PBMCs. V usage is TRBV5-1 and J usage is TRBJ2-7, with 7 bases aligning to TRBD2. Specimen: blood. The sequence came from a man in his 70s in good health. The CDR3 spells CASSLGRSGTYEQYF. CDR3 DNA sequence: TGCGCCAGCAGCTTGGGCCGGAGCGGGACCTACGAGCAGTACTTC.